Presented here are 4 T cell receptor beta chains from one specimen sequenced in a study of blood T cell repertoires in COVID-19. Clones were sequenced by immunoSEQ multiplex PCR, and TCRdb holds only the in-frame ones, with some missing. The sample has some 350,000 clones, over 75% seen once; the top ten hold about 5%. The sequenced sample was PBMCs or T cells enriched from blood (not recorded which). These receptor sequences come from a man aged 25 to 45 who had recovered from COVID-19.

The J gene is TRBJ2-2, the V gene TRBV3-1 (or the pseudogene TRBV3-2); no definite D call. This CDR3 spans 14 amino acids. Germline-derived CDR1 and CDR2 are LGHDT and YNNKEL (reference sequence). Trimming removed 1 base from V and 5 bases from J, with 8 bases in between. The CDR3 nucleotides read TGTGCCAGCAGCCAAGCGCGCGGTACCGGGGAGCTGTTTTTT. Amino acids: CASSQARGTGELFF.

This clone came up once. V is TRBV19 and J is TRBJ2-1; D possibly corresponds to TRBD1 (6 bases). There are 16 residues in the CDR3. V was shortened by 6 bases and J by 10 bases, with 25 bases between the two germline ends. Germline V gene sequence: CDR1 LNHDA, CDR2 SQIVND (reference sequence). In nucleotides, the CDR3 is TGTGCCAGTAGAGAACTAGGACAGAAAAGGACATGGGAGCAGTTCTTC. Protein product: CASRELGQKRTWEQFF. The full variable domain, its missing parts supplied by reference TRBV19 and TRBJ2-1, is DGGITQSPKYLFRKEGQNVTLSCEQNLNHDAMYWYRQDPGQGLRLIYYSQIVNDFQKGDIAEGYSVSREKKESFPLTVTSAQKNPTAFYLCASRELGQKRTWEQFFGPGTRLTVL.

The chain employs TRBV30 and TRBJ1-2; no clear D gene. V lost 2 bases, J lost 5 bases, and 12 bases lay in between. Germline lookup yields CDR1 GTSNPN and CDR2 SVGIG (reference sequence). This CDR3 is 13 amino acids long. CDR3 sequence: CAWSLGQTYGYTF. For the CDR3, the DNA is TGTGCCTGGAGTTTGGGTCAGACTTATGGCTACACCTTC.

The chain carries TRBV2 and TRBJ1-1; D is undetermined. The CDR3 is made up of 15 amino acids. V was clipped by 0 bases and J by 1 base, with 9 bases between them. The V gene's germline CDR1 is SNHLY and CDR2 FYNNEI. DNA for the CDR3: TGTGCCAGCAGTGAAGCCCCAACAGCGAACACTGAAGCTTTCTTT. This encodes CASSEAPTANTEAFF.